This TCR beta chain was obtained from a study of blood T cell repertoires in COVID-19. For the study at large: PBMCs, B-cell-depleted T cells, or T cells provided the cDNA or gDNA that made up the material.

As processed by the authors: It was from reference gene primer amplification that nucleated cell counts were estimated. Clones were read by immunoSEQ multiplex PCR, and TCRdb kept only the in-frame ones, dropping some. That table furnishes V, J and clone size, whereas the DNA furnished D and trimming. The table has around 200,000 clones, 75% to 90% seen once; the top ten hold 1.1%. The CDR3 runs to 14 residues. V shed 3 bases and J 5 bases; nucleotides not matched to a gene: 5. Germline assignment: CDR1 SNHLY and CDR2 FYNNEI. This chain links TRBV2 with TRBJ2-5; 8 bases map to TRBD1. Source material: peripheral blood. The sequence was collected from a man under 40 with acute or convalescent COVID-19. CDR3 region: CASSEWTGMETQYF. Here the CDR3 DNA reads TGTGCCAGCAGTGAGTGGACAGGGATGGAGACCCAGTACTTC.